The present TCR beta chain was sequenced within a study of blood T cell repertoires in COVID-19. Profiled with immunoSEQ multiplex PCR; TCRdb holds only in-frame clones, not every one. The sample lists just over 300,000 clones; around 90% were seen once. The CDR3 contains 19 residues. The sequence came from a man younger than 30 with active or convalescent COVID-19. The chain links TRBV21-1 to TRBJ2-3; the D call TRBD1 from the table was never checked on the DNA. TRBV21-1 is a listed pseudogene. The sequencing sample was made of peripheral blood. The CDR3 nucleotides read TGTGCCAGCAGTTCAGTGGGGACACGTGACGTTTCTAGCACAGATACGCAGTATTTT. Protein sequence: CASSSVGTRDVSSTDTQYF.